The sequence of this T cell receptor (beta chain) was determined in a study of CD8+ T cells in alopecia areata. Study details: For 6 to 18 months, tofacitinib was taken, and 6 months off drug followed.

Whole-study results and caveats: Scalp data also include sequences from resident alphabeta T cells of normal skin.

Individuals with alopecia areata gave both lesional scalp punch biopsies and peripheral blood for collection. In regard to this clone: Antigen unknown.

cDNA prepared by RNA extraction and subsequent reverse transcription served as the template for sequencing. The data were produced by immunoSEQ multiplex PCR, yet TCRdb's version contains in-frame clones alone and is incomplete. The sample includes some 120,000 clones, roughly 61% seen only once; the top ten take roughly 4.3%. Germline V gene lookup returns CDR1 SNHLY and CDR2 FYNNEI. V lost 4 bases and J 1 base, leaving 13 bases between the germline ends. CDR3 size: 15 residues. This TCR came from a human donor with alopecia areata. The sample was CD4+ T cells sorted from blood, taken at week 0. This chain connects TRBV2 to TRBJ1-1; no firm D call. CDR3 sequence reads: CASSAQPVGNTEAFF. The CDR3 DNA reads TGTGCCAGCAGTGCACAACCCGTAGGGAACACTGAAGCTTTCTTT.